A selection of T cell receptor beta chains follows, all from one sample in a study of blood T cell repertoires in COVID-19. The repertoire was sequenced with immunoSEQ multiplex PCR; TCRdb's copy has only in-frame clones and lacks some. The profile shows roughly 450,000 clones, around 91% of them singletons. Material for sequencing was PBMCs or T cells enriched from blood (not recorded which). The receptor source for this set is a young man who had recovered from COVID-19. The CDR3 runs from the conserved cysteine through the conserved F or W. A D gene is named only where the DNA matches it firmly. Rows may omit the clone size; those that give it use once, few, many or a size class.

clone size	D gene	J gene	V gene	CDR3 DNA	CDR3 protein
.	TRBD2	TRBJ2-7	TRBV4-1	TGCGCCAGCAGCCCACGGGGGGGGAACTACGAGCAGTACTTC	CASSPRGGNYEQYF
.	.	TRBJ1-2	TRBV7-9	TGTGCCAGCAGCCCGGTGGAGGGGAATGGCTACACCTTC	CASSPVEGNGYTF
.	.	TRBJ1-1	TRBV13	TGTGCCAGCAGCTCAACCTCAGGCACTGAAGCTTTCTTT	CASSSTSGTEAFF
.	.	TRBJ1-2	TRBV2	TGTGCCAGCAGTGATAGGGCGGGCGGCTACACCTTC	CASSDRAGGYTF
.	.	TRBJ2-6	TRBV30	TGTGCCTGGAAGGACAGTTCGAGCTCTGGGGCCAACGTCCTGACTTTC	CAWKDSSSSGANVLTF
.	.	TRBJ2-1	TRBV5-1	TGCGCCAGCAGGTTGACCTCCGGGACTAATGAGCAGTTCTTC	CASRLTSGTNEQFF
.	TRBD1	TRBJ2-1	TRBV7-9	TGTGCCAGCAGCTCGGGACAGGGGGCGCTTCGTTCCGCTGAGCAGTTCTTC	CASSSGQGALRSAEQFF
.	.	TRBJ2-7	TRBV7-2	TGTGCCAGCAGCCTAAGCTACGAGCAGTACTTC	CASSLSYEQYF
once	.	TRBJ1-3	TRBV28	TGTGCCAGCAGTTTACCGCGGGGGGTTGGAAACACCATATATTTT	CASSLPRGVGNTIYF
once	.	TRBJ2-1	TRBV9	TGTGCCAGCAGCGTTGAGACTAGTTCCTACAATGAGCAGTTCTTC	CASSVETSSYNEQFF
.	.	TRBJ1-3	TRBV6-6	TGTGCCAGCAGTCGATTGACATCAGGCTCTGGAAACACCATATATTTT	CASSRLTSGSGNTIYF
.	.	TRBJ1-4	TRBV5-1	TGCGCCAGCAGCTTTCGGGGGGCGCAAAGTAATGAAAAACTGTTTTTT	CASSFRGAQSNEKLFF
.	TRBD2	TRBJ2-7	TRBV9	TGTGCCAGCAGCGTAGAGGGTTTAGGGACTAGAGACGAGCAGTACTTC	CASSVEGLGTRDEQYF
once	.	TRBJ1-2	TRBV10-3	TGTGCCATCAGTGAACAGCCGATGGGCTATGGCTACACCTTC	CAISEQPMGYGYTF
.	.	TRBJ2-3	TRBV11-2	TGTGCCAGCAGCTTTGGCCTAGCATCAGATACGCAGTATTTT	CASSFGLASDTQYF
few	TRBD1	TRBJ1-2	TRBV5-1	TGCGCCAGCAGCAAGACAATTGGGGCCAGGGGGCTTGATGGCTACACCTTC	CASSKTIGARGLDGYTF
.	TRBD1	TRBJ1-2	TRBV4-1	TGCGCCAGCAGCCAATGGTGGGACAGGGCCTATGGCTACACCTTC	CASSQWWDRAYGYTF
few	.	TRBJ1-5	TRBV29-1	TGCAGCGAGAGGAGGGGTCCAGGTCAGCCCCAGCATTTT	CSERRGPGQPQHF
.	.	TRBJ2-5	TRBV5-1	TGCGCCAGCAGCGAAACAGGCGACCAAGAGACCCAGTACTTC	CASSETGDQETQYF